Presented here are 11 T cell receptor beta chains from one specimen sequenced in a study of a mutant IDH1 vaccine in newly diagnosed glioma (dated by TCRdb to about 2021). Library method: the immunoSEQ multiplex PCR assay. TCRdb took this table from immuneACCESS and kept in-frame rearrangements with V and J called. Such tables lack part of the clones; where checked against another copy, unresolved V genes explain under half of the gap, and the rest is unexplained. The sample includes about 130,000 clones, with around 80% observed a single time. Of the sample, under 5.5% falls within the top ten clones. Interpreted using the paper, the time point label stands for: week 11, during vaccination. A 20-mer mutant IDH1 peptide at 300 micrograms in Montanide made up each vaccine dose, which was injected subcutaneously together with topical imiquimod. Antigen specificity for these receptors is unknown. The material was PBMCs, obtained from a glioma patient whose treatment included an IDH1 peptide vaccine. All receptors derive from a man aged 40-49 years with glioma.

The chain recombines TRBV9 with TRBJ2-5; 7 nucleotides line up with TRBD2. Germline loops: CDR1 SGDLS, CDR2 YYNGEE. The CDR3 spans 15 residues. Unmatched junction bases numbered 7, after V lost 5 bases and J lost 0 bases. The CDR3 is CASSRIRGDQETQYF. The CDR3, as DNA: TGTGCCAGCAGTAGAATACGGGGGGACCAAGAGACCCAGTACTTC.

The chain couples TRBV12-5 to TRBJ2-7; D unresolved. CDR1 and CDR2 from the germline V gene are LGHNT and FRNRAP. Trimming pared 1 base from V and 1 base from J, leaving 17 bases between. The CDR3 spans 17 residues. Written as DNA, the CDR3 is TGTGCTAGTGGTTTGGCTCCCTCGGGTCTTATTTCCTACGAGCAGTACTTC. This encodes CASGLAPSGLISYEQYF.

The chain carries TRBV18 and TRBJ2-1; D perhaps matches TRBD1 (6 bases). Germline loops: CDR1 KGHSH, CDR2 LQKENI. The CDR3 has 16 residues. V lost 2 bases to trimming and J lost 4 bases, with 15 bases between them. The CDR3 loop is CASSPYGQPVYNEQFF. DNA of the CDR3: TGTGCCAGCTCACCATATGGACAGCCTGTTTACAATGAGCAGTTCTTC.

The chain uses TRBV7-2 and TRBJ1-6, with D maybe TRBD1 (6 bases). This CDR3 has 16 amino acids. Germline CDR1 SGHTA, CDR2 FQGNSA. The ends were cut back, 4 bases at V and 10 bases at J, with 20 bases in the middle. CDR3 in DNA: TGTGCCAGCAGCTCAACCGAGGGCAGGGGCTGGTCACCCCTCCACTTT. Translated, it gives CASSSTEGRGWSPLHF.

This clone was detected once. J is TRBJ2-3 and V is TRBV7-2, with 7 bases identical to TRBD2. From germline, CDR1 is SGHTA and CDR2 FQGNSA. Trimming at V came to 6 bases and at J to 1 base, leaving 1 base not matched to a gene. This CDR3 comprises 13 residues. The chain's CDR3 is CASRRGGTDTQYF. CDR3 nucleotide sequence: TGTGCCAGCAGACGGGGGGGCACAGATACGCAGTATTTT.

The chain combines TRBV29-1 with TRBJ2-7, with a possible D match to TRBD1 (7 bases). Germline CDR1 is SQVTM and CDR2 is ANQGSEA. The CDR3 runs to 12 residues. CDR3 nucleotide sequence: TGCAGTGGCGGGACAGAAACCTACGAGCAGTACTTC. It encodes CSGGTETYEQYF.

The CDR3 DNA reads as TGTGCCAGCAGCCAAGATTCGCTAACGCTCACAGATACGCAGTATTTT. This encodes CASSQDSLTLTDTQYF. The chain carries TRBV14 and TRBJ2-3; the D is unclear. V lost 0 bases to trimming and J lost 2 bases, with 12 bases between them. Germline assignment: CDR1 SGHDN and CDR2 FVKESK. CDR3 size: 16 residues.

The CDR3 DNA reads as TGTGCCAGCAGCCTCGTCATGACGAACACTGAAGCTTTCTTT. Protein: CASSLVMTNTEAFF. This rearrangement joins TRBV9 to TRBJ1-1; D call uncertain. V was clipped by 4 bases and J by 1 base, with 11 bases between them. CDR1 is SGDLS and CDR2 is YYNGEE in the germline V gene. The CDR3 spans 14 residues. Drawing the rest from reference TRBV9 and TRBJ1-1, the complete variable domain is DSGVTQTPKHLITATGQRVTLRCSPRSGDLSVYWYQQSLDQGLQFLIQYYNGEERAKGNILERFSAQQFPDLHSELNLSSLELGDSALYFCASSLVMTNTEAFFGQGTRLTVV.

This chain links TRBV19 with TRBJ2-3, with no clear D. Germline V gene data show CDR1 as LNHDA and CDR2 as SQIVND (reference sequence). This CDR3 comprises 14 residues. Trimming pared 7 bases from V and 0 bases from J, leaving 11 bases between. The CDR3 loop reads CASTIGSSTDTQYF. CDR3 DNA sequence: TGTGCCAGTACCATCGGATCTAGCACAGATACGCAGTATTTT.

This clone appeared once. DNA of the CDR3: TGCGCCAGCAGCTTCGGGACGCCGGGGGACGAGCAGTACTTC. Protein: CASSFGTPGDEQYF. This chain uses TRBV5-1 with TRBJ2-7, with a possible D match to TRBD2 (6 bases). The CDR3 consists of 14 residues. V was pared by 2 bases and J by 5 bases, with 14 bases between. Germline V gene data show CDR1 as SGHRS and CDR2 as YFSETQ.

This chain connects TRBV28 to TRBJ2-4; D call uncertain. The CDR3 totals 18 residues. V shed 5 bases and J shed 0 bases, with 20 bases lying between them. CDR1 is MDHEN and CDR2 is SYDVKM in the germline V gene. The CDR3 reads CASSPLAALARAKNIQYF. In DNA, the CDR3 is TGTGCCAGCAGTCCCCTCGCGGCGCTTGCCAGAGCCAAAAACATTCAGTACTTC.